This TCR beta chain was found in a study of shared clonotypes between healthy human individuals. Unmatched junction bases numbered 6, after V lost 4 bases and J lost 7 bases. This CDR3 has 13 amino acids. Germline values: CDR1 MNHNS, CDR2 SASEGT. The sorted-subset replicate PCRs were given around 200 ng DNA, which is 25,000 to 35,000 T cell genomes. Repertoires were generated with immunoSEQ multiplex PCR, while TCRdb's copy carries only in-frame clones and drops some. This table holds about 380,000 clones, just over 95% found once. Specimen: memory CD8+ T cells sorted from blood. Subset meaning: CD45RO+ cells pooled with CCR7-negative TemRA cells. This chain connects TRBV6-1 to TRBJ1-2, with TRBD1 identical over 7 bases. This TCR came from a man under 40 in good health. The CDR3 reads CASSGQGGFGYTF. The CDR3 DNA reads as TGTGCCAGCAGTGGACAGGGAGGATTTGGCTACACCTTC.